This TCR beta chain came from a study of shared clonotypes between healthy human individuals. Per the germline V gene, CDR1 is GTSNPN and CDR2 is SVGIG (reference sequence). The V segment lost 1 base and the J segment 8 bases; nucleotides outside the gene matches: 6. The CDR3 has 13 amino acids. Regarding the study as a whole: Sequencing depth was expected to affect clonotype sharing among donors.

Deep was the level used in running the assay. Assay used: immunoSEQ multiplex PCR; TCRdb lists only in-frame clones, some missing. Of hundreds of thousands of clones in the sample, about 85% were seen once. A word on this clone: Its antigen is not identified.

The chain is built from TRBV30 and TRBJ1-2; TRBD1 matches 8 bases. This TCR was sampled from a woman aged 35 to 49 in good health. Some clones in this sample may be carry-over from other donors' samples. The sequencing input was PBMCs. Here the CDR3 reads CAWSADRGHGYTF. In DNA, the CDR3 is TGTGCCTGGAGTGCAGACAGGGGTCACGGCTACACCTTC.